Listed below are T cell receptor beta chains from one sample, sequenced in a study of T cells in localized non-small cell lung cancer. Data came from immunoSEQ multiplex PCR; TCRdb stores just in-frame clones and leaves some out. The sample holds around 70,000 clones, approximately 87% seen once. The starting material was peripheral blood, obtained before any cancer treatment. Every receptor here comes from a male donor aged 60 or over with stage III squamous cell lung carcinoma. Both conserved end residues are part of each CDR3. Fields, in order: clone size, V gene, J gene, D gene, CDR3 DNA, CDR3 protein. A D gene is named only where the DNA matches it firmly. Clone size is not always given. Where it is, it says once, few, many or a class for expanded clones.

abundance: -; v_gene: TRBV6-5; j_gene: TRBJ1-1; d_gene: -; CDR3nt: TGTGCCAGCCGCGGCAACAGGGATCTGTCCGAAGCTTTCTTT; CDR3aa: CASRGNRDLSEAFF
abundance: -; v_gene: TRBV7-8; j_gene: TRBJ2-5; d_gene: -; CDR3nt: TGTGCCAGCAGCCCTCACGACCCCCGGGAGACCCAGTACTTC; CDR3aa: CASSPHDPRETQYF
abundance: -; v_gene: TRBV9; j_gene: TRBJ2-3; d_gene: -; CDR3nt: TGTGCCAGCAGCGTAGAGGTGCCAGATACGCAGTATTTT; CDR3aa: CASSVEVPDTQYF
abundance: -; v_gene: TRBV11-2; j_gene: TRBJ1-1; d_gene: -; CDR3nt: TGTGCCAGCAGCTTATTGCTGAGTAGCACTGAAGCTTTCTTT; CDR3aa: CASSLLLSSTEAFF
abundance: -; v_gene: TRBV6-1; j_gene: TRBJ2-2; d_gene: -; CDR3nt: TGTGCCAGCAGTGAATTTTCGAGGCCGACCGGGGAGCTGTTTTTT; CDR3aa: CASSEFSRPTGELFF
abundance: -; v_gene: TRBV30; j_gene: TRBJ1-2; d_gene: -; CDR3nt: TGTGCCCAGCACGGACTAGGAGGCTACACCTTC; CDR3aa: CAQHGLGGYTF
abundance: -; v_gene: TRBV19; j_gene: TRBJ1-1; d_gene: -; CDR3nt: TGTGCCAGTAGATCTGCGCCGGTTACGAACACTGAAGCTTTCTTT; CDR3aa: CASRSAPVTNTEAFF
abundance: once; v_gene: TRBV7-2; j_gene: TRBJ2-1; d_gene: TRBD2; CDR3nt: TGTGCCAGCAGCTGGACTAGCGGGGGGAACAATGAGCAGTTCTTC; CDR3aa: CASSWTSGGNNEQFF
abundance: -; v_gene: TRBV6-1; j_gene: TRBJ1-4; d_gene: -; CDR3nt: TGTGCCAGCAGTGAGGTTTTCAGGGATGAAAAACTGTTTTTT; CDR3aa: CASSEVFRDEKLFF
abundance: -; v_gene: TRBV6-1; j_gene: TRBJ1-1; d_gene: -; CDR3nt: TGTGCCAGCTCCACCACGGGGGACACTGAAGCTTTCTTT; CDR3aa: CASSTTGDTEAFF
abundance: -; v_gene: TRBV7-8; j_gene: TRBJ2-2; d_gene: TRBD2; CDR3nt: TGTGCCAGCAGCTTAGGGAGCGGGGGGGTGACCGGGGAGCTGTTTTTT; CDR3aa: CASSLGSGGVTGELFF
abundance: -; v_gene: TRBV7-7; j_gene: TRBJ2-5; d_gene: -; CDR3nt: TGTGCTAGCAGCTTAGAGGGCAGCTCCCAAGGGACCCAGTACTTC; CDR3aa: CASSLEGSSQGTQYF
abundance: -; v_gene: TRBV7-2; j_gene: TRBJ1-4; d_gene: TRBD1; CDR3nt: TGTGCCAGCAGTTCCCCCAGGGGGAGTAATGAAAAACTGTTTTTT; CDR3aa: CASSSPRGSNEKLFF
abundance: -; v_gene: TRBV18; j_gene: TRBJ1-1; d_gene: -; CDR3nt: TGTGCCAGCTCACCCCTGGACTCCGGGCCCACTGAAGCTTTCTTT; CDR3aa: CASSPLDSGPTEAFF
abundance: -; v_gene: TRBV29-1; j_gene: TRBJ2-1; d_gene: TRBD1; CDR3nt: TGCAGCGTTGAAGTAACAGGACAGGGGTTTAGTGAGCAGTTCTTC; CDR3aa: CSVEVTGQGFSEQFF
abundance: -; v_gene: TRBV19; j_gene: TRBJ2-5; d_gene: TRBD2; CDR3nt: TGTGCCAGTAGTGGCGGACTAGCGGGGGGCCTTGGGGGGACCCAGTACTTC; CDR3aa: CASSGGLAGGLGGTQYF
abundance: -; v_gene: TRBV19; j_gene: TRBJ2-2; d_gene: -; CDR3nt: TGTGCCACCCTACAGGCGGCTGGGGTAGCCGGGGAGCTGTTTTTT; CDR3aa: CATLQAAGVAGELFF
abundance: -; v_gene: TRBV7-2; j_gene: TRBJ2-1; d_gene: TRBD2; CDR3nt: TGTGCCAGCAGCGGCTGGACTAGCGGGGGAGCCGGTGAGCAGTTCTTC; CDR3aa: CASSGWTSGGAGEQFF
abundance: -; v_gene: TRBV19; j_gene: TRBJ1-4; d_gene: -; CDR3nt: TGTGCCAGCAAAAGGGCAGGCCAAGCAACTAATGAAAAACTGTTTTTT; CDR3aa: CASKRAGQATNEKLFF
abundance: -; v_gene: TRBV6-5; j_gene: TRBJ1-2; d_gene: -; CDR3nt: TGTGCCCGTGGGTATGAGCAGGATCTAGGCTACACCTTC; CDR3aa: CARGYEQDLGYTF
abundance: -; v_gene: TRBV2; j_gene: TRBJ2-7; d_gene: -; CDR3nt: TGTGCCAGCATGGAGGGGGTAATACCCTACGAGCAGTACTTC; CDR3aa: CASMEGVIPYEQYF
abundance: once; v_gene: TRBV19; j_gene: TRBJ1-4; d_gene: -; CDR3nt: TGTGCCAGTAGTATCCAGCTCGGTGGGGCCTACGAAAAACTGTTTTTT; CDR3aa: CASSIQLGGAYEKLFF
abundance: -; v_gene: TRBV5-4; j_gene: TRBJ2-1; d_gene: -; CDR3nt: TGTGCCAGCAGCTTGGCTACAAACAATGAGCAGTTCTTC; CDR3aa: CASSLATNNEQFF
abundance: -; v_gene: TRBV7-9; j_gene: TRBJ2-5; d_gene: -; CDR3nt: TGTGCCAGCAGCTTCGCAGGGATGCAAGAGACCCAGTACTTC; CDR3aa: CASSFAGMQETQYF
abundance: few; v_gene: TRBV7-9; j_gene: TRBJ1-1; d_gene: TRBD1; CDR3nt: TGTGCCAGCAGCGTGGCAGGGGGCGCGAACACTGAAGCTTTCTTT; CDR3aa: CASSVAGGANTEAFF
abundance: medium-sized; v_gene: TRBV19; j_gene: TRBJ1-2; d_gene: TRBD1; CDR3nt: TGTGCCAGTAGTATGGTGACAGGGGGCGGCTACACCTTC; CDR3aa: CASSMVTGGGYTF
abundance: -; v_gene: TRBV19; j_gene: TRBJ1-1; d_gene: -; CDR3nt: TGTGCCAGTAGTTTCATGGTTGAGGCTGAAGCTTTCTTT; CDR3aa: CASSFMVEAEAFF
abundance: few; v_gene: TRBV29-1; j_gene: TRBJ1-2; d_gene: TRBD1; CDR3nt: TGCAGCGTATCCCCCGGGACAGGGGATCGTTCAGGCTACACCTTC; CDR3aa: CSVSPGTGDRSGYTF
abundance: -; v_gene: TRBV10-1; j_gene: TRBJ2-5; d_gene: -; CDR3nt: TGCGCCAGCAGTGAGTCGCGAGGAGGGAGGGAGACCCAGTACTTC; CDR3aa: CASSESRGGRETQYF
abundance: -; v_gene: TRBV9; j_gene: TRBJ2-5; d_gene: -; CDR3nt: TGTGCCAGCAGCGTAGGGTACAGCCAAGAGACCCAGTACTTC; CDR3aa: CASSVGYSQETQYF
abundance: -; v_gene: TRBV15; j_gene: TRBJ1-5; d_gene: TRBD1; CDR3nt: TGTGCCACCAGCAGCGACAGGGGCAATCAGCCCCAGCATTTT; CDR3aa: CATSSDRGNQPQHF
abundance: -; v_gene: TRBV7-9; j_gene: TRBJ2-3; d_gene: TRBD2; CDR3nt: TGTGCCAGCAGCTTTCCACGCTTCGGACTAGCGATCGATACGCAGTATTTT; CDR3aa: CASSFPRFGLAIDTQYF
abundance: -; v_gene: TRBV14; j_gene: TRBJ1-2; d_gene: -; CDR3nt: TGTGCCAGCAGCCAAGGGGGACCGTATGGCTACACCTTC; CDR3aa: CASSQGGPYGYTF
abundance: -; v_gene: TRBV7-6; j_gene: TRBJ1-2; d_gene: -; CDR3nt: TGTGCCAGCAGCTTAACCCCGGGGGCCCAACCTAACTATGGCTACACCTTC; CDR3aa: CASSLTPGAQPNYGYTF
abundance: -; v_gene: TRBV27; j_gene: TRBJ1-2; d_gene: -; CDR3nt: TGTGCCAGCAGTTCGGGGCAGATGTTTTATGGCTACACCTTC; CDR3aa: CASSSGQMFYGYTF
abundance: -; v_gene: TRBV5-6; j_gene: TRBJ2-5; d_gene: TRBD2; CDR3nt: TGTGCCAGCAGCTTGGTCGCGCGGGGGGGCGGAGAGACCCAGTACTTC; CDR3aa: CASSLVARGGGETQYF
abundance: -; v_gene: TRBV5-6; j_gene: TRBJ1-5; d_gene: -; CDR3nt: TGTGCCAGCAGCTTTGGGGGGGAGCCCCAGCATTTT; CDR3aa: CASSFGGEPQHF
abundance: -; v_gene: TRBV5-5; j_gene: TRBJ1-5; d_gene: -; CDR3nt: TGTGCCAGCAGCTTGGGGGGGAACGATCAGCCCCAGCATTTT; CDR3aa: CASSLGGNDQPQHF
abundance: -; v_gene: TRBV7-2; j_gene: TRBJ2-7; d_gene: TRBD2; CDR3nt: TGTGCCAGCAGCTTAGAGCCGCTAGCGGGGTCTCGAGAGCAGTACTTC; CDR3aa: CASSLEPLAGSREQYF
abundance: -; v_gene: TRBV20-1; j_gene: TRBJ1-2; d_gene: TRBD1; CDR3nt: TGCAGTGCCACGGACAGGTCTGGCTACACCTTC; CDR3aa: CSATDRSGYTF
abundance: few; v_gene: TRBV2; j_gene: TRBJ1-5; d_gene: -; CDR3nt: TGTGCCAGCAGTGCCGGTAGGGCCAGCAATCAGCCCCAGCATTTT; CDR3aa: CASSAGRASNQPQHF
abundance: once; v_gene: TRBV11-2; j_gene: TRBJ1-3; d_gene: -; CDR3nt: TGTGCCAGCAGCTTCGGTTTGAGCTCTGGAAACACCATATATTTT; CDR3aa: CASSFGLSSGNTIYF
abundance: once; v_gene: TRBV7-3; j_gene: TRBJ2-1; d_gene: TRBD2; CDR3nt: TGTGCCAGCAGCTTAGGGCGAACGGGGGGAGGTGAGCAGTTCTTC; CDR3aa: CASSLGRTGGGEQFF
abundance: -; v_gene: TRBV5-4; j_gene: TRBJ1-1; d_gene: TRBD1; CDR3nt: TGTGCCAGCAGCGCGGGACAGTCGAACACTGAAGCTTTCTTT; CDR3aa: CASSAGQSNTEAFF
abundance: -; v_gene: TRBV4-3; j_gene: TRBJ1-2; d_gene: -; CDR3nt: TGCGCCAGCAGCCAAGATCTGGGGCTAGATGGCTACACCTTC; CDR3aa: CASSQDLGLDGYTF
abundance: -; v_gene: TRBV7-2; j_gene: TRBJ1-1; d_gene: -; CDR3nt: TGTGCCAGCAGCCTGATGGGGAAGGGGTCGGACACTGAAGCTTTCTTT; CDR3aa: CASSLMGKGSDTEAFF
abundance: -; v_gene: TRBV6-6; j_gene: TRBJ2-7; d_gene: -; CDR3nt: TGTGCCAGCAGTTACCGGCGGACCTACGAGCAGTACTTC; CDR3aa: CASSYRRTYEQYF
abundance: -; v_gene: TRBV4-2; j_gene: TRBJ1-4; d_gene: -; CDR3nt: TGTGCCAGCAGCCAAGATCTCGGACCGGAAAAACTGTTTTTT; CDR3aa: CASSQDLGPEKLFF
abundance: few; v_gene: TRBV2; j_gene: TRBJ1-6; d_gene: TRBD1; CDR3nt: TGTGCCAGCAGCGAGACCTGGACAGGGGCTTCAGGCAAAAATTCACCCCTCCACTTT; CDR3aa: CASSETWTGASGKNSPLHF
abundance: -; v_gene: TRBV10-3; j_gene: TRBJ1-2; d_gene: TRBD1; CDR3nt: TGTGCCATCAGTGAGTCGAACAGGGGAGGGTATGGCTACACCTTC; CDR3aa: CAISESNRGGYGYTF